One sample yielded the 20 T cell receptor beta chains listed below, sequenced in a study of cytomegalovirus exposure and HLA in healthy donors. PCR used 60 Vbeta primers and 13 Jbeta primers. Data came from immunoSEQ multiplex PCR; TCRdb stores just in-frame clones and leaves some out. Counted here are 70,000 to 90,000 clones, 60% to 80% occurring once; the ten biggest clones make up 2% to 2.5%. Source material: PBMCs. These receptors were obtained from a man aged 35 to 55 in good health and CMV-seronegative.

V and J are TRBV28 and TRBJ1-1; D unclear. Trimming removed 2 bases at V and 2 bases at J, with 6 bases between. The CDR3 runs 13 residues. CDR1 and CDR2 (germline): MDHEN, SYDVKM. The CDR3 DNA reads TGTGCCAGCAGTTTACCGCGAAACACTGAAGCTTTCTTT. It encodes CASSLPRNTEAFF.

The gene calls are TRBV19 and TRBJ1-2; D is perhaps TRBD1 (6 bases). This CDR3 region has 14 residues. V dropped 4 bases and J dropped 8 bases, with 17 bases sitting between them. Germline values: CDR1 LNHDA, CDR2 SQIVND (reference sequence). CDR3 DNA: TGTGCCAGTAGTAACCAAGGCGGGGGCGCGGGCTACACCTTC. Its protein product is CASSNQGGGAGYTF.

This chain links TRBV5-1 with TRBJ2-5; TRBD1 might be the D (5 bases). This CDR3 contains 14 residues. V lost 4 bases and J lost 2, with 12 bases in between. In germline, CDR1 is SGHRS, CDR2 YFSETQ. In nucleotides, the CDR3 is TGCGCCAGCAGCGCTATCAGGGCACAAGAGACCCAGTACTTC. It translates to CASSAIRAQETQYF.

The J gene is TRBJ2-7, the V gene TRBV14; unclear D gene. The germline CDR1 and CDR2 sequences are SGHDN and FVKESK. The germline V and J ends were trimmed by 4 bases and 0 bases, with 13 bases remaining between them. CDR3 size: 15 residues. CDR3 DNA sequence: TGTGCCAGCAGCCCGTACAGCACGATCTCCTACGAGCAGTACTTC. It codes for CASSPYSTISYEQYF.

The rearrangement joins TRBV10-2 to TRBJ1-5; 7 nucleotides match TRBD1. Germline values: CDR1 WSHSY, CDR2 SAAADI. The CDR3 runs 16 residues. Losses at the gene ends were 6 bases for V and 1 base for J; bases not matched to a gene: 9. The DNA for the CDR3 is TGCGCCAGCAGCTTGAGACAGGGAACAAGCAATCAGCCCCAGCATTTT. Its protein product is CASSLRQGTSNQPQHF.

This clone was picked up a small number of times. The chain carries TRBV10-3 and TRBJ1-1; D may be TRBD1 (5 bases). The germline V and J ends were trimmed by 3 bases and 6 bases, with 11 bases remaining between them. This CDR3 has 13 residues. Germline V CDR1 and CDR2: ENHRY, SYGVKD. CDR3 coding DNA: TGTGCCATCAGTGAAGGGCCCAGGGCTGAAGCTTTCTTT. Its protein product is CAISEGPRAEAFF.

The rearrangement links TRBV6-5 to TRBJ1-5; D is unresolved. This CDR3 region has 14 residues. Germline CDR1 and CDR2: MNHEY and SVGAGI. The ends were cut back, 6 bases at V and 4 bases at J, with 13 bases in the middle. For the CDR3, the DNA is TGTGCCAGCAGCCCTCGAGAGCCAAATCAGCCCCAGCATTTT. Amino acids: CASSPREPNQPQHF.

This clone was observed once. J is TRBJ1-3 and V is TRBV27; TRBD1 is a possible D gene (5 bases). The V and J ends lost 7 bases and 0 bases respectively, with 13 bases between them. Germline V gene lookup returns CDR1 MNHEY and CDR2 SMNVEV (reference sequence). This CDR3 region has 15 residues. CDR3 sequence reads: CASTPGFPSGNTIYF. In DNA, the CDR3 is TGTGCCAGCACCCCAGGGTTTCCCTCTGGAAACACCATATATTTT.

The chain is built from TRBV2 and TRBJ1-5; a possible D gene is TRBD1 (5 bases). Trimming cost V 2 bases and J 9 bases, with 17 bases left between them. The germline V gene has CDR1 SNHLY and CDR2 FYNNEI. This CDR3 spans 15 amino acids. CDR3 bases: TGTGCCAGCAGTGAACAGCGGGGGAAATATGGGCCCCAGCATTTT. Protein: CASSEQRGKYGPQHF.

The chain has TRBV7-9 and TRBJ1-2; 10 bases map to TRBD1. V dropped 1 base and J dropped 7; count of bases not matched to a gene: 6. The CDR3 length is 15 residues. Germline V gene sequence: CDR1 SEHNR, CDR2 FQNEAQ (reference sequence). CDR3 in amino acids: CASSLGGTGETGYTF. CDR3 DNA sequence: TGTGCCAGCAGCTTAGGGGGGACAGGGGAAACTGGCTACACCTTC.

The chain couples TRBV30 to TRBJ1-5; the D gene is possibly TRBD1 (5 bases). The CDR3 contains 14 residues. CDR1 and CDR2 (germline): GTSNPN, SVGIG (reference sequence). Trimming removed 1 base from V and 7 bases from J, with 14 bases in between. The DNA of the CDR3 is TGTGCCTGGAGTGCCGGGGGAAGGGACCAGCCCCAGCATTTT. Protein: CAWSAGGRDQPQHF.

The chain recombines TRBV28 with TRBJ2-6; a weak D match, TRBD1 (6 bases). The CDR3 covers 15 residues. V was clipped by 4 bases and J by 2 bases, with 9 bases between them. Germline V gene data show CDR1 as MDHEN and CDR2 as SYDVKM. The DNA of the CDR3 is TGTGCCAGCAGTTCTGGGGGCGCTGGGGCCAACGTCCTGACTTTC. Protein sequence: CASSSGGAGANVLTF.

The J gene is TRBJ2-7, the V gene TRBV5-6; 7 bases align to TRBD2. V gave up 4 bases and J gave up 3 bases; unmatched junction bases: 7. This CDR3 comprises 14 residues. Germline CDR1 reads SGHDT; CDR2 reads YYEEEE. CDR3 amino acids: CASSRSGAGYEQYF. The CDR3 DNA reads as TGTGCCAGCAGCCGCAGCGGGGCGGGCTACGAGCAGTACTTC.

The rearrangement joins TRBV28 to TRBJ2-7; 9 nucleotides agree with TRBD1. There are 16 residues in the CDR3. The V segment lost 2 bases and the J segment 2 bases; nucleotides outside the gene matches: 7. Germline-derived CDR1 and CDR2 are MDHEN and SYDVKM. The CDR3 DNA follows: TGTGCCAGCAGTTTAAGGCCGAGACAGGGGGCCTACGAGCAGTACTTC. It yields the protein CASSLRPRQGAYEQYF.

This clone was recorded a few times. V is TRBV5-1 and J is TRBJ1-4; D is perhaps TRBD1 (5 bases). The germline CDR1 and CDR2 sequences are SGHRS and YFSETQ. Trimming left V 1 base short and J 0 bases short, with 10 bases between. The CDR3 loop spans 16 amino acids. This CDR3 reads CASSLKTRATNEKLFF. CDR3 coding DNA: TGCGCCAGCAGCTTGAAGACCAGGGCAACTAATGAAAAACTGTTTTTT.

This clone was detected a few times. The genes are TRBV6-1 and TRBJ2-3, with 7 bases fitting TRBD1. Trimming removed 3 bases from V and 3 bases from J; junction bases left unmatched: 6. This CDR3 has 15 residues. The germline gives CDR1 MNHNS, CDR2 SASEGT. The CDR3 region has the DNA TGTGCCAGCAGTGACTACAGGGGAGCAACAGATACGCAGTATTTT. The encoded protein is CASSDYRGATDTQYF.

The chain employs TRBV19 and TRBJ1-5; perhaps TRBD1 as D (5 bases). Germline V lookup: CDR1 LNHDA, CDR2 SQIVND (reference sequence). CDR3 length: 16 amino acids. V shed 7 bases and J shed 4 bases, with 20 bases lying between them. CDR3 protein: CASIDPVVGGNQPQHF. In DNA form, the CDR3 reads TGTGCCAGTATCGATCCGGTAGTTGGGGGGAATCAGCCCCAGCATTTT.

This chain links TRBV15 with TRBJ2-4; possibly TRBD1 for D (7 bases). CDR1 is LNHNV and CDR2 is YYDKDF in the germline V gene (reference sequence). The germline V and J ends were trimmed by 1 base and 8 bases, with 12 bases remaining between them. This CDR3 comprises 14 residues. CDR3 in amino acids: CATSRGSGGYIQYF. The CDR3 coding sequence is TGTGCCACCAGCAGAGGTTCAGGGGGGTACATTCAGTACTTC.

This clone was counted a few times. The V gene is TRBV7-9, the J gene TRBJ2-5, with D perhaps matching TRBD1 (6 bases). Trimming cost V 2 bases and J 3 bases, with 7 bases left between them. The CDR3 length is 13 residues. Germline loops: CDR1 SEHNR, CDR2 FQNEAQ (reference sequence). For the CDR3, the DNA is TGTGCCAGCAGCTTACGGACAGAAGAGACCCAGTACTTC. Its protein product is CASSLRTEETQYF.

The chain carries TRBV5-1 and TRBJ2-3; 14 bases are a match to TRBD2. CDR1 and CDR2 (germline): SGHRS, YFSETQ. J was trimmed by 0 bases and V by 3 bases; bases with no gene match: 15. The CDR3 has 21 residues. CDR3 nucleotides: TGCGCCAGCAGCTCGTCCGGGACTAGCGGGGGAGCCCGTGCTAGCACAGATACGCAGTATTTT. Protein: CASSSSGTSGGARASTDTQYF. Combining the CDR3 with reference TRBV5-1 and TRBJ2-3 gives the whole variable domain KAGVTQTPRYLIKTRGQQVTLSCSPISGHRSVSWYQQTPGQGLQFLFEYFSETQRNKGNFPGRFSGRQFSNSRSEMNVSTLELGDSALYLCASSSSGTSGGARASTDTQYFGPGTRLTVL.